This T cell receptor (beta chain) was found in a study of cytomegalovirus exposure and HLA in healthy donors. Each of the donors was a healthy bone marrow donor. Germline V gives CDR1 SGHRS, CDR2 YFSETQ. The CDR3 is 20 residues long. With 3 bases removed from V and 1 base from J, the gap between germline ends came to 28 bases. Points on this clone: Its antigen is unidentified.

Primers: 60 Vbeta forward and 13 Jbeta reverse. Assay: immunoSEQ multiplex PCR; the TCRdb copy retains only in-frame clones and omits some. The table has under 150,000 clones, 65% to 80% seen once; the top ten hold 1.5%. Study-wide results and limits: The authors listed 150 to 200 TCR beta chains as cytomegalovirus-associated. It has been reported that TCR beta sequences accurately predicted the HLA-A and HLA-B alleles of most subjects.

Material for sequencing was PBMCs. This sequence was found in a woman under 30 in good health and CMV-seronegative. The chain is built from TRBV5-1 and TRBJ1-1; a weak D match, TRBD1 (5 bases). In nucleotides, the CDR3 is TGCGCCAGCAGCTACTACGGGGGATCCAGGGTCACAGGCCGGAACACTGAAGCTTTCTTT. Translated, it gives CASSYYGGSRVTGRNTEAFF. Based on the CDR3 plus reference TRBV5-1 and TRBJ1-1, the full variable domain is KAGVTQTPRYLIKTRGQQVTLSCSPISGHRSVSWYQQTPGQGLQFLFEYFSETQRNKGNFPGRFSGRQFSNSRSEMNVSTLELGDSALYLCASSYYGGSRVTGRNTEAFFGQGTRLTVV.